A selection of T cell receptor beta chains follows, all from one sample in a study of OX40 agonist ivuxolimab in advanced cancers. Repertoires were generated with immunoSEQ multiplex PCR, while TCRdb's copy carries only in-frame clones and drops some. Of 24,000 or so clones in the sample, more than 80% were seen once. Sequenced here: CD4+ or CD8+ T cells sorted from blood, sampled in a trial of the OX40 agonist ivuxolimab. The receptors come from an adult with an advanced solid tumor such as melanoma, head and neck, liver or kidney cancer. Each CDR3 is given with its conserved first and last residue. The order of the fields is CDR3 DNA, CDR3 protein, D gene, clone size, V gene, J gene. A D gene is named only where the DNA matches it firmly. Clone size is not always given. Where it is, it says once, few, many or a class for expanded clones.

CDR3nt: TGTGCCAGCAGTCGAGGACAGGCTAACTATGGCTACACCTTC
CDR3aa: CASSRGQANYGYTF
d_gene: TRBD1
abundance: -
v_gene: TRBV2
j_gene: TRBJ1-2

CDR3nt: TGTGCCAGCAGTGGACAGGGACCTTTTGGCTACACCTTC
CDR3aa: CASSGQGPFGYTF
d_gene: TRBD1
abundance: -
v_gene: TRBV2
j_gene: TRBJ1-2

CDR3nt: TGTGCCAGCAGTTTCCGGGGGGGTCAGCCCCAGCATTTT
CDR3aa: CASSFRGGQPQHF
d_gene: -
abundance: -
v_gene: TRBV28
j_gene: TRBJ1-5

CDR3nt: TGTGCCAGCAGTCCGCCTGTTATGGGGCGACCCTACGAGCAGTACTTC
CDR3aa: CASSPPVMGRPYEQYF
d_gene: -
abundance: -
v_gene: TRBV6-6
j_gene: TRBJ2-7

CDR3nt: TGTGCCAGCAGTTACGAGGGGACTAGCTTAGTCAATGAGCAGTTCTTC
CDR3aa: CASSYEGTSLVNEQFF
d_gene: TRBD2
abundance: -
v_gene: TRBV6-5
j_gene: TRBJ2-1

CDR3nt: TGCGCCAGCAGCATGGACGGGCGAAGCGGGACCCAGTACTTC
CDR3aa: CASSMDGRSGTQYF
d_gene: -
abundance: -
v_gene: TRBV5-1
j_gene: TRBJ2-5

CDR3nt: TGCGCCAGCAGCTCCCGAAGCGGGGGGGCCGGCACAGATACGCAGTATTTT
CDR3aa: CASSSRSGGAGTDTQYF
d_gene: TRBD2
abundance: -
v_gene: TRBV5-1
j_gene: TRBJ2-3

CDR3nt: TGTGCCAGCAGTGGAATAATGGGTCGGCGGGGGGCCAAATCCTACAATGAGCAGTTCTTC
CDR3aa: CASSGIMGRRGAKSYNEQFF
d_gene: TRBD2
abundance: -
v_gene: TRBV6-1
j_gene: TRBJ2-1

CDR3nt: TGTGCCAGCAGCGGAATACAGGGGGCGAGTAATTCACCCCTCCACTTT
CDR3aa: CASSGIQGASNSPLHF
d_gene: TRBD1
abundance: -
v_gene: TRBV5-6
j_gene: TRBJ1-6

CDR3nt: TGCGCCAGCAGCCAAGTCTCGGGCGGTATAGGAAGCACAGATACGCAGTATTTT
CDR3aa: CASSQVSGGIGSTDTQYF
d_gene: -
abundance: -
v_gene: TRBV4-3
j_gene: TRBJ2-3

CDR3nt: TGTGCTAGCAGCTTAAGCCATCCTGGGGGGGAGCAGTACTTC
CDR3aa: CASSLSHPGGEQYF
d_gene: -
abundance: -
v_gene: TRBV7-7
j_gene: TRBJ2-7

CDR3nt: TGTGCCAGCAGCTTAGTCCCAGATACGCAGTATTTT
CDR3aa: CASSLVPDTQYF
d_gene: -
abundance: -
v_gene: TRBV7-3
j_gene: TRBJ2-3

CDR3nt: TGTGCCAGCAGCCGAACAGGGGGCGGGTACAATGAGCAGTTCTTC
CDR3aa: CASSRTGGGYNEQFF
d_gene: TRBD1
abundance: few
v_gene: TRBV2
j_gene: TRBJ2-1

CDR3nt: TGTGCCAGCAGTTACTCGCCAACAGGGTTGAACACTGAAGCTTTCTTT
CDR3aa: CASSYSPTGLNTEAFF
d_gene: -
abundance: -
v_gene: TRBV6-5
j_gene: TRBJ1-1

CDR3nt: TGCGCCAGCAGCTTGACGGGGGCGCCGGCTTTCTTT
CDR3aa: CASSLTGAPAFF
d_gene: -
abundance: -
v_gene: TRBV5-1
j_gene: TRBJ1-1

CDR3nt: TGTGCCAGCAGCTTCGGGGGGGCCGGACAGCCGTGGGAGACCCAGTACTTC
CDR3aa: CASSFGGAGQPWETQYF
d_gene: TRBD2
abundance: -
v_gene: TRBV7-9
j_gene: TRBJ2-5

CDR3nt: TGTGCCAGCAGCTCGCTTGACATAGCCAAAAACATTCAGTACTTC
CDR3aa: CASSSLDIAKNIQYF
d_gene: -
abundance: -
v_gene: TRBV5-4
j_gene: TRBJ2-4

CDR3nt: TGCAGCGTTGGGGTAGCCGGCTACGAGCAGTACTTC
CDR3aa: CSVGVAGYEQYF
d_gene: -
abundance: -
v_gene: TRBV29-1
j_gene: TRBJ2-7

CDR3nt: TGTGCCACCGTAACTCCAGGGGGCGATAGGAATACGCAGTATTTT
CDR3aa: CATVTPGGDRNTQYF
d_gene: TRBD1
abundance: -
v_gene: TRBV5-8
j_gene: TRBJ2-3

CDR3nt: TGCAGCGTCCAGACAGGGAGATCCTACGAGCAGTACTTC
CDR3aa: CSVQTGRSYEQYF
d_gene: TRBD1
abundance: -
v_gene: TRBV29-1
j_gene: TRBJ2-7

CDR3nt: TGTGCCAGCAGTTACTCGGGGGGACCGGGGAGTGAGCAGTTCTTC
CDR3aa: CASSYSGGPGSEQFF
d_gene: -
abundance: -
v_gene: TRBV6-6
j_gene: TRBJ2-1

CDR3nt: TGTGCCAGCAGCCAGGTTCGCACAGATACGCAGTATTTT
CDR3aa: CASSQVRTDTQYF
d_gene: -
abundance: -
v_gene: TRBV7-8
j_gene: TRBJ2-3

CDR3nt: TGTGCCAGCGTCCGGGACTTGAACACCGGGGAGCTGTTTTTT
CDR3aa: CASVRDLNTGELFF
d_gene: -
abundance: -
v_gene: TRBV6-1
j_gene: TRBJ2-2

CDR3nt: TGTGCCAGCAGCCATCTACGGCGGACAGGGAAGAGCTCCTACGAGCAGTACTTC
CDR3aa: CASSHLRRTGKSSYEQYF
d_gene: TRBD1
abundance: -
v_gene: TRBV7-6
j_gene: TRBJ2-7

CDR3nt: TGTGCCAGTTGCCTCGGACAGGTTCTTGCTCTGCCCCAGCATTTT
CDR3aa: CASCLGQVLALPQHF
d_gene: TRBD1
abundance: -
v_gene: TRBV19
j_gene: TRBJ1-5

CDR3nt: TGCGCCAGCAGCCCAGGGCGGGAGGGTCAAGAGACCCAGTACTTC
CDR3aa: CASSPGREGQETQYF
d_gene: TRBD2
abundance: -
v_gene: TRBV4-3
j_gene: TRBJ2-5

CDR3nt: TGTGCCTGGAGTGTACGAGCGACCAGCGGGCGTTTGTCCTACGAGCAGTACTTC
CDR3aa: CAWSVRATSGRLSYEQYF
d_gene: -
abundance: few
v_gene: TRBV30
j_gene: TRBJ2-7